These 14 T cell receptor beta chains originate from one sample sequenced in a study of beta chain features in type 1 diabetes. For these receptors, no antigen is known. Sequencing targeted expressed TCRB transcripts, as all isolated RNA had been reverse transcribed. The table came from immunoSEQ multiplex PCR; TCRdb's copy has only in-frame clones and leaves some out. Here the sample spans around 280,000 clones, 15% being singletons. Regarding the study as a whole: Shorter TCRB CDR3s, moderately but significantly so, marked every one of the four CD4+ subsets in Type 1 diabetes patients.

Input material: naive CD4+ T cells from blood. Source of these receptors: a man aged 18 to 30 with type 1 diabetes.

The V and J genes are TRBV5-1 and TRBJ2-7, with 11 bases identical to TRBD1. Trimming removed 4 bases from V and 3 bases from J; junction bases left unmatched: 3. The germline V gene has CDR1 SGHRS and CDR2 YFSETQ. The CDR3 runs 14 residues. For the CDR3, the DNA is TGCGCCAGCAGCCCGGGACAGGGGGGCTACGAGCAGTACTTC. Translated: CASSPGQGGYEQYF.

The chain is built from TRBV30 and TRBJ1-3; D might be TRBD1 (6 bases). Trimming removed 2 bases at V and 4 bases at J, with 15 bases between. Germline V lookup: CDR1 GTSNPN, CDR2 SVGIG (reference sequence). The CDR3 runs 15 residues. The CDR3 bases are TGTGCCTGGAGTCTGTACGGGGGGCTCGGAAACACCATATATTTT. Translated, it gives CAWSLYGGLGNTIYF.

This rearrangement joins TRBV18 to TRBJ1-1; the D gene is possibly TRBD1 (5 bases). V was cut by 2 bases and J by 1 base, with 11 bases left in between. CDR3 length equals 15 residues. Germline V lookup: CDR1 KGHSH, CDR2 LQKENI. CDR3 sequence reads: CASSPDGGANTEAFF. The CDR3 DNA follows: TGTGCCAGCTCACCAGACGGAGGGGCGAACACTGAAGCTTTCTTT. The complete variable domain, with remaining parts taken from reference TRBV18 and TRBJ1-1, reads NAGVMQNPRHLVRRRGQEARLRCSPMKGHSHVYWYRQLPEEGLKFMVYLQKENIIDESGMPKERFSAEFPKEGPSILRIQQVVRGDSAAYFCASSPDGGANTEAFFGQGTRLTVV.

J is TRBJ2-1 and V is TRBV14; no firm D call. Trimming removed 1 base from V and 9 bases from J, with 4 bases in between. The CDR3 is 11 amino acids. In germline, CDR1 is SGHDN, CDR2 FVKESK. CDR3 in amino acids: CASSQVVEQFF. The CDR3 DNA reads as TGTGCCAGCAGCCAAGTCGTTGAGCAGTTCTTC.

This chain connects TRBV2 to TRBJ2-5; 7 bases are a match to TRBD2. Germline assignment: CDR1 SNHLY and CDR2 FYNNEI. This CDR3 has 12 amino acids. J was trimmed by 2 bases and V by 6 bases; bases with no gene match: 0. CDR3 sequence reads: CASRGLQETQYF. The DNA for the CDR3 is TGTGCCAGCAGGGGACTACAAGAGACCCAGTACTTC. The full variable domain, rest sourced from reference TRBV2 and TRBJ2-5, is EPEVTQTPSHQVTQMGQEVILRCVPISNHLYFYWYRQILGQKVEFLVSFYNNEISEKSEIFDDQFSVERPDGSNFTLKIRSTKLEDSAMYFCASRGLQETQYFGPGTRLLVL.

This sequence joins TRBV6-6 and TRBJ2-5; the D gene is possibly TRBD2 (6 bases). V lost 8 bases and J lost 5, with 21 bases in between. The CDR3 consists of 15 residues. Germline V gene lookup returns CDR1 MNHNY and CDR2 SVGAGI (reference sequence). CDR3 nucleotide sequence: TGTGCCAGCCGGGAGCGACTTCTGGGGGTGGAGACCCAGTACTTC. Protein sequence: CASRERLLGVETQYF.

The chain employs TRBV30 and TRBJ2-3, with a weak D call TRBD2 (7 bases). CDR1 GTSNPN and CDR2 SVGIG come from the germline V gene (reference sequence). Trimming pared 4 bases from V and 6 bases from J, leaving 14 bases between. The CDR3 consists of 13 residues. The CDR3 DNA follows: TGTGCCTGGATGGGAGGGGGTTCCGATACGCAGTATTTT. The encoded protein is CAWMGGGSDTQYF.

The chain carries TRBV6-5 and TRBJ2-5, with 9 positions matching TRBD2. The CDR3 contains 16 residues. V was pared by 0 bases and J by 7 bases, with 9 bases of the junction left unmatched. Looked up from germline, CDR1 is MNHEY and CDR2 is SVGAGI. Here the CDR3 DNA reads TGTGCCAGCAGTTACTCGATACTAGCGGGCGTTCGGACCCAGTACTTC. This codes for CASSYSILAGVRTQYF.

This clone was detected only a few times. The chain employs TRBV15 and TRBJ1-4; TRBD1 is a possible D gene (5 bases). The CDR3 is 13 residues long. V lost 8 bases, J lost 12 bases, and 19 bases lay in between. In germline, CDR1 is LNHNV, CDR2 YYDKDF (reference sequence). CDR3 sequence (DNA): TGTGCCACCGCACGAGGGACTCTTGGGGAACTGTTTTTT. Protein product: CATARGTLGELFF.

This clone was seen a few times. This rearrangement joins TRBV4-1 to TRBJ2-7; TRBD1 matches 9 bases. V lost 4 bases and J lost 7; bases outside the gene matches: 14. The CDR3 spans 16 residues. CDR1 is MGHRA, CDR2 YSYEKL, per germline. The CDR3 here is CASSPSGMDRGREQYF. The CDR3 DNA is TGCGCCAGCAGCCCATCGGGTATGGACAGGGGTCGAGAGCAGTACTTC.

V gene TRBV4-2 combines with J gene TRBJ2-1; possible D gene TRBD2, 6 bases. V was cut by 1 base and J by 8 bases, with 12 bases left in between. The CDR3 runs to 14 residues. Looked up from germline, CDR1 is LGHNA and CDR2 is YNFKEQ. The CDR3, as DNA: TGTGCCAGCAGCCAAGTAGGTAGCGGTCATGAGCAGTTCTTC. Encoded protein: CASSQVGSGHEQFF.

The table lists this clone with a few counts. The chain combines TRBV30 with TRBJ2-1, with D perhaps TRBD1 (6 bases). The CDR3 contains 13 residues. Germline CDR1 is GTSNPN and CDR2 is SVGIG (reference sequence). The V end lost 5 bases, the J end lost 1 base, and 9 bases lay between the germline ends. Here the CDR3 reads CAWHRDSYNEQFF. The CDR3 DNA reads TGTGCCTGGCACAGGGATTCCTACAATGAGCAGTTCTTC.

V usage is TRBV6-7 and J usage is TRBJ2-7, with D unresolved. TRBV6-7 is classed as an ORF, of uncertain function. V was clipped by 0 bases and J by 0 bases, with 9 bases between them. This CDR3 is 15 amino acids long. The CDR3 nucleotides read TGTGCCAGCAGTTACTCTATTCAGTACTCCTACGAGCAGTACTTC. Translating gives CASSYSIQYSYEQYF.

CDR3 loop: CAVRGVADTGELFF. The DNA of the CDR3 is TGTGCCGTTCGGGGAGTAGCGGACACCGGGGAGCTGTTTTTT. J is TRBJ2-2 and V is TRBV10-3; TRBD2 might be the D (6 bases). Trimming left V 11 bases short and J 3 bases short, with 16 bases between. Germline loops: CDR1 ENHRY, CDR2 SYGVKD. The CDR3 runs to 14 residues.